This T cell receptor beta chain stems from a study of a mutant IDH1 vaccine in newly diagnosed glioma. Documented time point: week 35, safety follow-up. Each vaccine dose was 300 ug of mutant IDH1 20-mer peptide, with topical imiquimod. Repertoires were generated with immunoSEQ multiplex PCR, while TCRdb's copy carries only in-frame clones and drops some. The table has about 42,000 clones, roughly four fifths seen once; the top ten hold under 6%. V lost 4 bases and J lost 3, with 7 bases in between. This CDR3 comprises 12 residues. Germline V gene lookup returns CDR1 SGHNT and CDR2 YYREEE (reference sequence). With regard to this clone: Its specificity is not known.

The input for sequencing was PBMCs, taken from a glioma patient whose treatment included an IDH1 peptide vaccine. This TCR derives from a woman aged 45-65 years with glioma. The J gene is TRBJ1-2, the V gene TRBV5-4; D remains unclear. The CDR3 nucleotides are TGTGCCAGCAGCCACGAACACTATGGCTACACCTTC. Residues: CASSHEHYGYTF.